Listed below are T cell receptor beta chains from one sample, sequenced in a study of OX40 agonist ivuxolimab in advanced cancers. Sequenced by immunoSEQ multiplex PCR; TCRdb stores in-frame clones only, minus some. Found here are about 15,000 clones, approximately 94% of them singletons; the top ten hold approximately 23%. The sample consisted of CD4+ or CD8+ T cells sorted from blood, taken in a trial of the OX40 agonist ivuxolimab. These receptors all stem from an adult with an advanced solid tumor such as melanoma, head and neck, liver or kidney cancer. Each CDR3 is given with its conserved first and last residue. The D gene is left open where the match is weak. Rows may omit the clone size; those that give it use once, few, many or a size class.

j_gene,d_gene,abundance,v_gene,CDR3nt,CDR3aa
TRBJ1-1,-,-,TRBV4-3,TGCGCCAGCAGCCAAGGCCAAAGAGCTTTCTTT,CASSQGQRAFF
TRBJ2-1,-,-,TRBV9,TGTGCCAGCAGCGTGTCAGGCCAGGCTCGATACAATGAGCAGTTCTTC,CASSVSGQARYNEQFF
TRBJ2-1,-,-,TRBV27,TGTGCCAGCAGTGCGGGGGCGAAAGGGTACAATGAGCAGTTCTTC,CASSAGAKGYNEQFF
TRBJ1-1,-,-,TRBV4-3,TGCGCCAGCAGCCAAGGGGGCTTGGGGACTGAAGCTTTCTTT,CASSQGGLGTEAFF
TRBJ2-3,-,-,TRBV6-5,TGTGCCAGCAGTTACAACGCGGGACTCCCGCCAGATACGCAGTATTTT,CASSYNAGLPPDTQYF
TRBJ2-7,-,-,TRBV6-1,TGTGCCAGCGGCCTCCTCCGGGCCTACGAGCAGTACTTC,CASGLLRAYEQYF
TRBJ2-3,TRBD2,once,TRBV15,TGTGCCACCAGCAGAGATTTTCTAGCGGGCCAGGGAGATACGCAGTATTTT,CATSRDFLAGQGDTQYF
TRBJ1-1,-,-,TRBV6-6,TGTGCCAGCAGTTACGCCCTGCTTACTGAAGCTTTCTTT,CASSYALLTEAFF
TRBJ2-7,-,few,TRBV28,TGTGCCAGCAGTGTTTCCTACGAGCAGTACTTC,CASSVSYEQYF
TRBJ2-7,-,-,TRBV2,TGTGCCAGCAGTGAAGGCCAGGGGACCGAGCAGTACTTC,CASSEGQGTEQYF
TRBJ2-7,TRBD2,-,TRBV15,TGTGCCACCAGCAGAGTTGCTGGTAGCGGGGGTAGTAGCTACGAGCAGTACTTC,CATSRVAGSGGSSYEQYF
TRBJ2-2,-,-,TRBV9,TGTGCCAGCAGCGCACCTTTCCCCCCCTCGAACACCGGGGAGCTGTTTTTT,CASSAPFPPSNTGELFF
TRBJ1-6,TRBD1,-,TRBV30,TGTGCCTGTCGACCGATTGGACAGGGTGGTTCACCCCTCCACTTT,CACRPIGQGGSPLHF
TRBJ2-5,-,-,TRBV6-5,TGTGCCAGCAGGAACGGACAGCTCACCCCTGAGACCCAGTACTTC,CASRNGQLTPETQYF
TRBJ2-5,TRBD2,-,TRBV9,TGTGCCAGCAGCGTACTAGCGGGAGGGGGAGAGACCCAGTACTTC,CASSVLAGGGETQYF
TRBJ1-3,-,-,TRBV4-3,TGCGCCAGCAGCCCCGCCGGGACGGTGAGCTCTGGAAACACCATATATTTT,CASSPAGTVSSGNTIYF
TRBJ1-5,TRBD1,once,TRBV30,TGTGCCTGGAGATCCGGACAGGGATGGGATCAGCCCCAGCATTTT,CAWRSGQGWDQPQHF
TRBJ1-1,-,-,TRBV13,TGTGCCAGCAGCTTAGGCCTGGGCTCTGAAGCTTTCTTT,CASSLGLGSEAFF
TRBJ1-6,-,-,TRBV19,TGTGCCAGTAGTATAGGGCCGGGAAATTCACCCCTCCACTTT,CASSIGPGNSPLHF
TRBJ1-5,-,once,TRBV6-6,TGTGCCAGCAGTCCGCGGGGGGTAAATCAGCCCCAGCATTTT,CASSPRGVNQPQHF
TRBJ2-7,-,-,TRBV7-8,TGTGCCAGCAGCCATCGATTGGACGGGTCCTCCTACGAGCAGTACTTC,CASSHRLDGSSYEQYF
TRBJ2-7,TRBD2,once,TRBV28,TGTGCCAGCAGTTTTCCGATAGCGGGGGGGTGGTCCTACGAGCAGTACTTC,CASSFPIAGGWSYEQYF
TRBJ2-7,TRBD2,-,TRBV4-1,TGCGCCAGCAGCCAGGCAAATAGCGGGGGGGCCGGGGAGCAGTACTTC,CASSQANSGGAGEQYF
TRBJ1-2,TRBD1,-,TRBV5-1,TGCGCCAGCAGCAACGACAGGGGGTACTATGGCTACACCTTC,CASSNDRGYYGYTF
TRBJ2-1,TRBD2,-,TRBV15,TGTGCCACCAGCACGGCGGGGGGCACTTACAATGAGCAGTTCTTC,CATSTAGGTYNEQFF
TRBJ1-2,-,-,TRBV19,TGTGCCAGTAGTATAGCCGCGGGAGGGGACTATGGCTACACCTTC,CASSIAAGGDYGYTF
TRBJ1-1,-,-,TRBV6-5,TGTGCCAGCAGTTACTCGGTTAACACTGAAGCTTTCTTT,CASSYSVNTEAFF
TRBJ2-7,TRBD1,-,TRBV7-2,TGTGCCAGCAGCCCTCGGACAGGGGGGAGACCCTACGAGCAGTACTTC,CASSPRTGGRPYEQYF
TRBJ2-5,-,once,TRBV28,TGTGCCAGCAGCCTGACAGTCCAAGAGACCCAGTACTTC,CASSLTVQETQYF
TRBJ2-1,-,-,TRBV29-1,TGCAGCGTCCCTCCGGGGTTCTCCTACAATGAGCAGTTCTTC,CSVPPGFSYNEQFF
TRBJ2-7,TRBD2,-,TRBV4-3,TGCGCCAGCAGCCAAGATGTGAGCGGGAGGTCCTACGAGCAGTACTTC,CASSQDVSGRSYEQYF
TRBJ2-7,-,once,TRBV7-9,TGTGCCAGCAGCCCCCGATATGGTTACGAGCAGTACTTC,CASSPRYGYEQYF
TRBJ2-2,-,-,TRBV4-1,TGCGCCAGCAGCCAAGCGGCGAACACCGGGGAGCTGTTTTTT,CASSQAANTGELFF
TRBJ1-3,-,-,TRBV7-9,TGTGCCAGCAGCTACTCCCTAGGAAACAGGGCGAAAGGAAACACCATATATTTT,CASSYSLGNRAKGNTIYF
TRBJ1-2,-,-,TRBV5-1,TGCGCCAGCAGCTTGGGGGGTGGCTACACCTTC,CASSLGGGYTF
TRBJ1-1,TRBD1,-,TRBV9,TGTGCCAGCAGCGCCCAACAGGGGGTTACTACTGAAGCTTTCTTT,CASSAQQGVTTEAFF
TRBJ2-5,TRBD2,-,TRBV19,TGTGCCAGTAGTATAAGCCCAGGGCACGGGAGGGCACGAGAGACCCAGTACTTC,CASSISPGHGRARETQYF
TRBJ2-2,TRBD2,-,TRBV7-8,TGTGCCAGCAGCCCCCAGGGAGCGGGAGGAAACACCGGGGAGCTGTTTTTT,CASSPQGAGGNTGELFF
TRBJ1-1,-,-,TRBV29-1,TGCAGCGTTGATAGCGGGGGAGGGATCACTGAAGCTTTCTTT,CSVDSGGGITEAFF
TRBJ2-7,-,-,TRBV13,TGTGCCAGCAGCTCCACCTTCTACGAGCAGTACTTC,CASSSTFYEQYF
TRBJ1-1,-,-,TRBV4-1,TGCGCCAGCAGCCAAATCGTGGGGTCCGCTGAAGCTTTCTTT,CASSQIVGSAEAFF
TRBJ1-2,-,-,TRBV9,TGTGCCAGCAGCGCCCAGGGGAAATCAAACTATGGCTACACCTTC,CASSAQGKSNYGYTF
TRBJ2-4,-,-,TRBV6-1,TGTGCCAGCAGTGAACTTCTAGCCAAAAACATTCAGTACTTC,CASSELLAKNIQYF
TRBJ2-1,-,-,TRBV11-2,TGTGCCAGCAGCTTAATTGCGGGACCCATCAATGAGCAGTTCTTC,CASSLIAGPINEQFF
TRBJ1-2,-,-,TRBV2,TGTGCCGGTCGAACGGGACAATCCTATGGCTACACCTTC,CAGRTGQSYGYTF
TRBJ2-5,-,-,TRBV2,TGTGCCACCCGGACAGCTCAAGAGACCCAGTACTTC,CATRTAQETQYF
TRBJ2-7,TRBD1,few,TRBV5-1,TGCGCCAGTCGGACAGGGGCTACCTACGAGCAGTACTTC,CASRTGATYEQYF
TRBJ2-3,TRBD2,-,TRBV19,TGTGCCAGTAGTATTCCTAGCGGGAGAGATACGCAGTATTTT,CASSIPSGRDTQYF
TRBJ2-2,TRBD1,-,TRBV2,TGTGCCAGCGTCCAGGGGGACACCGGGGAGCTGTTTTTT,CASVQGDTGELFF
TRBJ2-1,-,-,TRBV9,TGTGCCAGCAGCCGAGGCCTGACCAATGAGCAGTTCTTC,CASSRGLTNEQFF
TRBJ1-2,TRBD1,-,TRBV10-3,TGTGCCATCAGTGGGACAGGGGGCGCGGACTATGGCTACACCTTC,CAISGTGGADYGYTF
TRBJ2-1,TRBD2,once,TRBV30,TGTGCCTGGAGTGTACTAGCGGGGTCCTACAATGAGCAGTTCTTC,CAWSVLAGSYNEQFF